This T cell receptor beta chain was documented in a study of blood T cells in healthy people across ages. The overall study: Roughly one uniquely barcoded beta molecule per two T cells was captured.

The authors isolated at least 6.5 million PBMCs per sample. Using a J-beta primer mix together with a sample-barcoded 5' primer, a second PCR was run for about 6 to 12 cycles. TCRdb re-called the 5' RACE reads with MiXCR, one entry per CDR3 protein. The sample has some 690,000 distinct CDR3 sequences, over 20% seen once. The CDR3 has 16 residues. Germline CDR1 is MNHEY and CDR2 is SVGEGT. A few counts support this clonotype. V is TRBV6-2 or TRBV6-3 and J is TRBJ2-7, with TRBD2 identical over 11 bases. The end of the DNA aligns better with TRBJ2-1, so the J call may be wrong. The TCR originated in a man in his 70s in good health. The sequencing sample was made of blood. The CDR3 sequence is CASYTISGRARNEQFF. CDR3 coding DNA: TGTGCCAGCTATACAATTAGCGGGAGGGCCCGCAATGAGCAGTTCTTC.